What follows are 19 T cell receptor beta chains derived from one specimen sequenced in a study of T cell responses to AZD1222 COVID-19 vaccine. Clones were sequenced by immunoSEQ multiplex PCR, and TCRdb holds only the in-frame ones, with some missing. The sample includes approximately 170,000 clones, around 94% of them seen just once. The sequencing used peripheral blood, collected 28 days after the second AZD1222 dose. These TCRs come from an adult who received the AZD1222 COVID-19 vaccine.

The chain couples TRBV27 to TRBJ2-3; D gene unclear. Per germline, CDR1 MNHEY and CDR2 SMNVEV (reference sequence). Between the trimmed V and J ends, which lost 2 bases and 3 bases, there was a span of 3 bases. CDR3 size: 12 residues. The CDR3 region has the DNA TGTGCCAGCAGTTTAAATACAGATACGCAGTATTTT. This codes for CASSLNTDTQYF.

The table lists this clone with a count of one. The chain joins TRBV5-5 to TRBJ2-5; no clear D. From germline, CDR1 is SGHKS and CDR2 YYEKEE (reference sequence). V was cut by 0 bases and J by 5 bases, with 14 bases left in between. CDR3 length equals 15 residues. DNA for the CDR3: TGTGCCAGCAGCTTGGGTCTCCTACCTGGGGAGACCCAGTACTTC. Translation gives CASSLGLLPGETQYF.

In this sample, this clone turned up once. This chain joins TRBV19 and TRBJ2-3; 9 nucleotides align to TRBD1. This CDR3 region has 13 residues. Germline V gives CDR1 LNHDA, CDR2 SQIVND (reference sequence). The ends lost 8 bases at V and 5 bases at J; junction bases unmatched: 5. CDR3 residues: CASQTTGGDTQYF. The CDR3 DNA reads TGTGCCAGTCAAACGACAGGGGGAGATACGCAGTATTTT.

The chain has TRBV2 and TRBJ2-1; tentatively, D is TRBD2 (6 bases). V shed 11 bases and J shed 0 bases, with 14 bases lying between them. Germline V gives CDR1 SNHLY, CDR2 FYNNEI. This CDR3 has 14 amino acids. CDR3 in amino acids: CAGRDLSSYNEQFF. The CDR3 DNA is TGTGCCGGCCGGGACTTAAGCTCCTACAATGAGCAGTTCTTC. Full variable domain (outside the CDR3, taken from reference TRBV2 and TRBJ2-1): EPEVTQTPSHQVTQMGQEVILRCVPISNHLYFYWYRQILGQKVEFLVSFYNNEISEKSEIFDDQFSVERPDGSNFTLKIRSTKLEDSAMYFCAGRDLSSYNEQFFGPGTRLTVL.

The J gene is TRBJ1-2, the V gene TRBV28; D gene ambiguous. The V gene lost 7 bases and the J gene lost 3 bases, with 21 bases spanning the gap. CDR1 and CDR2 from the germline V gene are MDHEN and SYDVKM. The CDR3 totals 16 residues. The CDR3, as DNA: TGTGCCAGCACCCGTATGGGTCCTCTCCAGTACTATGGCTACACCTTC. It codes for CASTRMGPLQYYGYTF.

CDR3 region: CASSVRDTNNYGYTF. DNA for the CDR3: TGTGCCAGCAGCGTCCGGGACACCAATAACTATGGCTACACCTTC. The rearrangement uses TRBV11-2 and TRBJ1-2, with D possibly being TRBD1 (6 bases). Germline V CDR1 and CDR2: SGHAT, FQNNGV. Trimming shortened V by 5 bases and J by 1 base, and 14 bases separated the two germline ends. The CDR3 sequence is 15 residues long.

V usage is TRBV30 and J usage is TRBJ1-1, with D possibly TRBD1 on 5 matching bases. V shed 0 bases and J shed 6 bases, with 11 bases lying between them. The germline gives CDR1 GTSNPN, CDR2 SVGIG (reference sequence). The CDR3 runs to 13 residues. The CDR3 reads CAWSVRRQSEAFF. The CDR3 DNA is TGTGCCTGGAGTGTACGTAGACAGTCTGAAGCTTTCTTT.

CDR3 DNA: TGTGCCAGCAGACCGACAGGGAAGGCTAATGGCTACACCTTC. This encodes CASRPTGKANGYTF. The rearrangement uses TRBV6-5 and TRBJ1-2; 7 nucleotides match TRBD1. The CDR3 spans 14 residues. CDR1 and CDR2 from the germline V gene are MNHEY and SVGAGI. With 6 bases clipped from V and 6 bases from J, the junction kept 10 bases outside the gene matches.

V usage is TRBV7-2 and J usage is TRBJ2-1, with 11 bases fitting TRBD2. The CDR3 has 16 amino acids. Germline V CDR1 and CDR2: SGHTA, FQGNSA. V shed 5 bases, J shed 7 bases, and the junction held 10 bases outside the gene matches. The chain's CDR3 is CASSGLGLAVGNEQFF. The CDR3 region has the DNA TGTGCCAGCAGCGGTTTGGGACTAGCGGTAGGGAATGAGCAGTTCTTC.

This chain joins TRBV7-3 and TRBJ1-1; possible D gene TRBD1, 6 bases. The V end was cut by 6 bases, the J end by 6 bases, with 17 bases between. CDR1 is SGHTA and CDR2 is FQGTGA in the germline V gene. CDR3 length: 14 amino acids. The DNA for the CDR3 is TGTGCCAGCAGTGAACAGGGAGGGTTCTCTGAAGCTTTCTTT. It translates to CASSEQGGFSEAFF.

This chain uses TRBV7-9 with TRBJ2-7; the match to TRBD2 covers 10 bases. Germline loops: CDR1 SEHNR, CDR2 FQNEAQ (reference sequence). The CDR3 has 14 residues. V trimming: 5 bases; J trimming: 4 bases; junction bases outside the gene matches: 5. The CDR3 nucleotides are TGTGCCAGCAGCGAGAGCGGGAGGGGGTACGAGCAGTACTTC. Encoded protein: CASSESGRGYEQYF.

V is TRBV5-6 and J is TRBJ1-1; D not certain. V lost 0 bases and J lost 5, with 2 bases in between. The CDR3 extends over 11 amino acids. Looked up from germline, CDR1 is SGHDT and CDR2 is YYEEEE. In nucleotides, the CDR3 is TGTGCCAGCAGCTTGGGTACTGAAGCTTTCTTT. This translates into CASSLGTEAFF.

This rearrangement joins TRBV5-1 to TRBJ2-1, with 9 bases lining up with TRBD2. With V trimmed by 0 bases and J by 2 bases, 6 bases remained unmatched. Germline CDR1 reads SGHRS; CDR2 reads YFSETQ. The CDR3 covers 17 residues. CDR3 in amino acids: CASSLGLAGTAYNEQFF. CDR3 DNA sequence: TGCGCCAGCAGCTTGGGGCTAGCGGGAACCGCCTACAATGAGCAGTTCTTC.

A note on this clone: Within the sample, other DNA sequences also encode this same CDR3. The chain joins TRBV18 to TRBJ2-2; D remains ambiguous. Trimming took off 0 bases at V and 1 base at J, with 0 bases between the two ends. There are 13 residues in the CDR3. Germline V gene sequence: CDR1 KGHSH, CDR2 LQKENI. The CDR3: CASSPPNTGELFF. As DNA, the CDR3 is TGTGCCAGCTCACCACCGAACACCGGGGAGCTGTTTTTT.

This chain uses TRBV18 with TRBJ1-1; 7 bases are shared with TRBD1. Germline loops: CDR1 KGHSH, CDR2 LQKENI. This CDR3 has 14 amino acids. Trimming took 0 bases from V and 3 from J; bases not matched to a gene: 1. The CDR3 DNA reads as TGTGCCAGCTCACCACCCCAGGGGGACACTGAAGCTTTCTTT. Protein: CASSPPQGDTEAFF. The variable domain in full, completed from reference TRBV18 and TRBJ1-1, reads NAGVMQNPRHLVRRRGQEARLRCSPMKGHSHVYWYRQLPEEGLKFMVYLQKENIIDESGMPKERFSAEFPKEGPSILRIQQVVRGDSAAYFCASSPPQGDTEAFFGQGTRLTVV.

The rearrangement joins TRBV11-2 to TRBJ2-3; no firm D call. This CDR3 has 13 residues. Trimming cost V 4 bases and J 5 bases, with 10 bases left between them. The germline V gene has CDR1 SGHAT and CDR2 FQNNGV. The CDR3 DNA follows: TGTGCCAGCAGCTCCCGGTGGGGAGATACGCAGTATTTT. The encoded protein is CASSSRWGDTQYF.

CDR3 in DNA: TGTGCCAGCAGCTTGGTTTCTAACTATGGCTACACCTTC. It yields the protein CASSLVSNYGYTF. The V gene is TRBV5-6, the J gene TRBJ1-2, with D unresolved. The CDR3 sequence is 13 residues long. The germline V gene encodes CDR1 SGHDT and CDR2 YYEEEE. V lost 0 bases to trimming and J lost 0 bases, with 3 bases between them.

V usage is TRBV12-2 and J usage is TRBJ2-2; TRBD2, the table's D call, lacks a check against the DNA. TRBV12-2 is given as a pseudogene. The CDR3 runs to 19 residues. CDR3 in DNA: TGTGCAAGTCGCTTAGCGGGGACTTTGGAGCGGGAGATAACCGGGGAGCTGTTTTTT. It encodes CASRLAGTLEREITGELFF.

V usage is TRBV7-6 and J usage is TRBJ2-3; no clear D. Germline V gives CDR1 SGHVS, CDR2 FNYEAQ. The CDR3 length is 16 residues. With 2 bases removed from V and 1 base from J, the gap between germline ends came to 13 bases. The CDR3, as DNA: TGTGCCAGCAGCTTAATGTTCCGGGTGGGCACAGATACGCAGTATTTT. It translates to CASSLMFRVGTDTQYF.